This is a list of T cell receptor beta chains from one sample in a study of spatial heterogeneity in lung cancer. One entry per CDR3 protein results from TCRdb running MiXCR on the 5' RACE reads. Of some 120,000 distinct CDR3 sequences in the sample, 9% to 15% were seen once. Sample: PBMCs, taken at follow-up. These receptors originate from a male donor with early-stage non-small cell lung cancer. CDR3s include the opening cysteine and the closing phenylalanine or tryptophan. The order of the fields is V gene, clone size, D gene, J gene, CDR3 protein, CDR3 DNA. D genes are given only for firm matches. The listing skips clone size in some rows; elsewhere it reads once, few, many or a size class.

v_call: TRBV25-1; clone_size: -; d_call: -; j_call: TRBJ1-2; cdr3_aa: CASSEGGHYGYTF; cdr3_nt: TGTGCCAGCAGTGAAGGGGGCCACTATGGCTACACCTTC
v_call: TRBV7-2; clone_size: -; d_call: -; j_call: TRBJ1-5; cdr3_aa: CASSSGTSGQPQHF; cdr3_nt: TGTGCCAGCAGCTCCGGGACATCGGGTCAGCCCCAGCATTTT
v_call: TRBV5-6; clone_size: -; d_call: TRBD1; j_call: TRBJ1-5; cdr3_aa: CASSWWPTGDSNQPQHF; cdr3_nt: TGTGCCAGCAGCTGGTGGCCGACAGGGGATAGCAATCAGCCCCAGCATTTT
v_call: TRBV7-2; clone_size: few; d_call: TRBD2; j_call: TRBJ2-1; cdr3_aa: CASGSGGGIRQFF; cdr3_nt: TGTGCCAGCGGAAGCGGGGGGGGTATTCGGCAGTTCTTC
v_call: TRBV11-2; clone_size: -; d_call: -; j_call: TRBJ1-5; cdr3_aa: CASRVAFGNQPQHF; cdr3_nt: TGTGCCAGCAGGGTGGCGTTTGGCAATCAGCCCCAGCATTTT
v_call: TRBV12-3/TRBV12-4; clone_size: -; d_call: -; j_call: TRBJ1-3; cdr3_aa: CASSAAGGNTIYF; cdr3_nt: TGTGCCAGCAGTGCCGCAGGCGGAAACACCATATATTTT
v_call: TRBV4-2; clone_size: many; d_call: -; j_call: TRBJ1-6; cdr3_aa: CASSQRKNNSPLHF; cdr3_nt: TGTGCCAGCAGCCAACGAAAGAATAATTCACCCCTCCACTTT
v_call: TRBV29-1; clone_size: many; d_call: -; j_call: TRBJ1-1; cdr3_aa: CSVSWANTEAFF; cdr3_nt: TGCAGCGTCTCTTGGGCAAACACTGAAGCTTTCTTT
v_call: TRBV28; clone_size: many; d_call: TRBD2; j_call: TRBJ2-2; cdr3_aa: CASSGGLNTGELFF; cdr3_nt: TGTGCCAGTAGCGGGGGGTTGAACACCGGGGAGCTGTTTTTT
v_call: TRBV6-9; clone_size: many; d_call: -; j_call: TRBJ1-4; cdr3_aa: CASSYPTTVFNEKLFF; cdr3_nt: TGTGCCAGCAGTTATCCCACGACCGTTTTTAATGAAAAACTGTTTTTT
v_call: TRBV7-2; clone_size: many; d_call: -; j_call: TRBJ2-5; cdr3_aa: CASSFRGGQETQYF; cdr3_nt: TGTGCCAGCAGCTTTCGGGGTGGCCAAGAGACCCAGTACTTC
v_call: TRBV2; clone_size: few; d_call: -; j_call: TRBJ1-5; cdr3_aa: CASSSPGGANQPQHF; cdr3_nt: TGTGCCAGCAGTTCGCCTGGGGGAGCCAATCAGCCCCAGCATTTT
v_call: TRBV20-1; clone_size: -; d_call: -; j_call: TRBJ1-1; cdr3_aa: CSARSGRDTEAFF; cdr3_nt: TGCAGTGCTAGATCGGGGCGGGATACTGAAGCTTTCTTT
v_call: TRBV5-1; clone_size: -; d_call: TRBD1; j_call: TRBJ2-1; cdr3_aa: CASSSGQVLNEQFF; cdr3_nt: TGCGCCAGCAGCTCGGGACAGGTCCTTAATGAGCAGTTCTTC
v_call: TRBV9; clone_size: -; d_call: TRBD2; j_call: TRBJ2-7; cdr3_aa: CASSDETSGEQYF; cdr3_nt: TGTGCCAGCAGCGATGAGACTAGCGGCGAGCAGTACTTC
v_call: TRBV20-1; clone_size: few; d_call: -; j_call: TRBJ2-1; cdr3_aa: CSARSRGGSSYNEQFF; cdr3_nt: TGCAGTGCTAGATCCAGGGGAGGGTCCTCCTACAATGAGCAGTTCTTC
v_call: TRBV2; clone_size: -; d_call: TRBD1; j_call: TRBJ2-1; cdr3_aa: CASSSRDRGSYNEQFF; cdr3_nt: TGTGCCAGCAGTTCGAGGGACAGGGGGTCCTACAATGAGCAGTTCTTC
v_call: TRBV20-1; clone_size: many; d_call: TRBD2; j_call: TRBJ2-5; cdr3_aa: CSAGGGTPGETQYF; cdr3_nt: TGCAGTGCAGGCGGGGGTACGCCGGGGGAGACCCAGTACTTC
v_call: TRBV24-1; clone_size: many; d_call: -; j_call: TRBJ2-7; cdr3_aa: CATSDGRYEQYF; cdr3_nt: TGTGCCACCAGTGATGGGAGGTACGAGCAGTACTTC
v_call: TRBV10-3; clone_size: many; d_call: -; j_call: TRBJ2-7; cdr3_aa: CAIHNGDTFYEQYF; cdr3_nt: TGTGCCATCCACAACGGGGACACCTTCTACGAGCAGTACTTC
v_call: TRBV7-9; clone_size: -; d_call: -; j_call: TRBJ2-1; cdr3_aa: CASRSQQGLGVSTYEQFF; cdr3_nt: TGTGCCAGCAGGTCCCAACAGGGTTTAGGTGTAAGTACATATGAGCAGTTCTTC
v_call: TRBV4-2; clone_size: few; d_call: -; j_call: TRBJ1-3; cdr3_aa: CASSQDNAAGDTIYF; cdr3_nt: TGTGCCAGCAGCCAAGACAACGCGGCCGGGGACACCATATATTTT
v_call: TRBV7-9; clone_size: many; d_call: TRBD1; j_call: TRBJ1-4; cdr3_aa: CASSLWTGSSTNEKLFF; cdr3_nt: TGTGCCAGCAGCCTCTGGACAGGGAGTTCGACTAATGAAAAACTGTTTTTT
v_call: TRBV6-1; clone_size: few; d_call: -; j_call: TRBJ2-1; cdr3_aa: CASRSPAGSYNEQFF; cdr3_nt: TGTGCCAGCAGGAGCCCAGCGGGCTCCTACAATGAGCAGTTCTTC
v_call: TRBV19; clone_size: few; d_call: -; j_call: TRBJ2-2; cdr3_aa: CASSNRANTGELFF; cdr3_nt: TGTGCCAGTAGTAACAGAGCGAACACCGGGGAGCTGTTTTTT
v_call: TRBV12-3/TRBV12-4; clone_size: -; d_call: -; j_call: TRBJ1-6; cdr3_aa: CASSLVGGGNSPLHF; cdr3_nt: TGTGCCAGCAGTTTAGTGGGTGGGGGTAATTCACCCCTCCACTTT
v_call: TRBV14; clone_size: few; d_call: -; j_call: TRBJ2-1; cdr3_aa: CASSPYPRGEQFF; cdr3_nt: TGTGCCAGCAGCCCATACCCGAGGGGGGAGCAGTTCTTC
v_call: TRBV5-1; clone_size: -; d_call: -; j_call: TRBJ2-5; cdr3_aa: CASSLSGGGIQETQYF; cdr3_nt: TGCGCCAGCAGCTTGTCAGGTGGGGGGATCCAAGAGACCCAGTACTTC
v_call: TRBV28; clone_size: many; d_call: TRBD1; j_call: TRBJ2-1; cdr3_aa: CASNRPGTGDNEQFF; cdr3_nt: TGTGCCAGCAATCGTCCCGGGACAGGAGACAATGAGCAGTTCTTC
v_call: TRBV20-1; clone_size: few; d_call: TRBD1; j_call: TRBJ1-1; cdr3_aa: CSARSVTGGNTEAFF; cdr3_nt: TGCAGTGCTAGATCAGTGACAGGGGGCAACACTGAAGCTTTCTTT
v_call: TRBV10-3; clone_size: -; d_call: -; j_call: TRBJ1-4; cdr3_aa: CAISNQEKLFF; cdr3_nt: TGTGCCATCAGCAACCAAGAAAAACTGTTTTTT
v_call: TRBV11-2; clone_size: many; d_call: TRBD2; j_call: TRBJ2-4; cdr3_aa: CASSGLAGGRRTKNIQYF; cdr3_nt: TGTGCCAGCAGCGGACTAGCGGGGGGGCGGAGGACCAAAAACATTCAGTACTTC
v_call: TRBV28; clone_size: many; d_call: -; j_call: TRBJ2-7; cdr3_aa: CASSPSSGRYEQYF; cdr3_nt: TGTGCCAGCAGTCCCAGTTCGGGGAGATACGAGCAGTACTTC
v_call: TRBV10-3; clone_size: many; d_call: TRBD2; j_call: TRBJ2-1; cdr3_aa: CAISEGLAGGSSYNEQFF; cdr3_nt: TGTGCCATCAGTGAGGGACTAGCGGGGGGATCATCCTACAATGAGCAGTTCTTC
v_call: TRBV10-3; clone_size: few; d_call: TRBD2; j_call: TRBJ2-3; cdr3_aa: CAISPASGGASTQYF; cdr3_nt: TGTGCCATTTCCCCTGCGAGCGGGGGGGCAAGTACGCAGTATTTT
v_call: TRBV3-1; clone_size: -; d_call: -; j_call: TRBJ2-7; cdr3_aa: CASSQGYKNYEQYF; cdr3_nt: TGTGCCAGCAGCCAAGGGTACAAGAACTACGAGCAGTACTTC
v_call: TRBV5-5; clone_size: few; d_call: -; j_call: TRBJ2-7; cdr3_aa: CASRFDFGLSSYEQYF; cdr3_nt: TGTGCCAGCAGGTTTGACTTCGGTCTCAGCTCCTACGAGCAGTACTTC
v_call: TRBV7-2; clone_size: few; d_call: -; j_call: TRBJ2-5; cdr3_aa: CASSLDRRAGQETQYF; cdr3_nt: TGTGCCAGCAGCTTAGATAGGCGGGCCGGTCAAGAGACCCAGTACTTC
v_call: TRBV7-2; clone_size: few; d_call: -; j_call: TRBJ1-3; cdr3_aa: CASSAQQLSAGNTIYF; cdr3_nt: TGTGCCAGCAGCGCCCAACAACTATCAGCTGGAAACACCATATATTTT
v_call: TRBV27; clone_size: -; d_call: -; j_call: TRBJ1-1; cdr3_aa: CASRLSPSLRNTEAFF; cdr3_nt: TGTGCCAGCAGACTGTCCCCCTCACTTCGGAACACTGAAGCTTTCTTT
v_call: TRBV6-5; clone_size: few; d_call: -; j_call: TRBJ2-7; cdr3_aa: CASSYSGLHYEQYF; cdr3_nt: TGTGCCAGCAGTTACTCTGGACTACACTACGAGCAGTACTTC
v_call: TRBV20-1; clone_size: many; d_call: -; j_call: TRBJ2-5; cdr3_aa: CSASEEYF; cdr3_nt: TGCAGTGCTAGCGAAGAGTACTTC